The 22 T cell receptor beta chains in this list originate from one sample, sequenced in a study of T cell responses to AZD1222 COVID-19 vaccine. TCRdb keeps only in-frame clones here, not all; method: immunoSEQ multiplex PCR. The data show about 110,000 clones, with under 95% seen just once and about 8.3% held by the top ten. The source material was peripheral blood, sampled on day 0 of AZD1222 vaccination. The receptor source for this set is an adult in good health.

The chain recombines TRBV9 with TRBJ1-6; 8 nucleotides align to TRBD1. V was clipped by 4 bases and J by 2 bases; unmatched bases: 8. Germline V gives CDR1 SGDLS, CDR2 YYNGEE. CDR3 length: 17 residues. In DNA, the CDR3 is TGTGCCAGCAGCTCGAAGGACAGGGACCCCTATAATTCACCCCTCCACTTT. Translating it yields CASSSKDRDPYNSPLHF.

This clone came up a few times. This sequence joins TRBV19 and TRBJ2-6, with D hard to call. Germline V gene lookup returns CDR1 LNHDA and CDR2 SQIVND (reference sequence). Trimming removed 8 bases at V and 4 bases at J, with 12 bases between. The CDR3 spans 14 residues. For the CDR3, the DNA is TGTGCCAGTCACCTGTCTATGGGGGCCAACGTCCTGACTTTC. Translated: CASHLSMGANVLTF.

This chain connects TRBV2 to TRBJ2-2; TRBD2 might be the D (5 bases). Deletions cut 8 bases from V and 5 bases from J, with 12 bases between. The CDR3 loop spans 13 amino acids. The V gene's germline CDR1 is SNHLY and CDR2 FYNNEI. CDR3 amino acids: CASRGWHTGELFF. The CDR3 bases are TGTGCCAGCCGCGGGTGGCATACCGGGGAGCTGTTTTTT.

V gene TRBV11-2 combines with J gene TRBJ2-5; D may match TRBD1 or TRBD2 (5 bases each). Trimming left V 5 bases short and J 7 bases short, with 23 bases between. Looked up from germline, CDR1 is SGHAT and CDR2 is FQNNGV. The CDR3 has 16 amino acids. CDR3 sequence (DNA): TGTGCCAGCAGCGAAGGGCGTTTGGGGGTACCGGGGACCCAGTACTTC. Its translation: CASSEGRLGVPGTQYF.

The V call is TRBV28, the J call TRBJ1-5; possibly TRBD1 for D (6 bases). The CDR3 is 17 residues long. V shed 6 bases and J shed 1 base, with 19 bases lying between them. The germline gives CDR1 MDHEN, CDR2 SYDVKM. The DNA for the CDR3 is TGTGCCAGCAGCTACCTTTTCAGGGGTAAGAGCAATCAGCCCCAGCATTTT. As protein: CASSYLFRGKSNQPQHF.

The CDR3 DNA follows: TGTGCCAGCAGAATACAGGGGCGGAATGGCGCCGGGGAGCTGTTTTTT. Its translation: CASRIQGRNGAGELFF. The rearrangement uses TRBV28 and TRBJ2-2, with TRBD1 identical over 7 bases. The CDR3 spans 16 residues. Unmatched junction bases numbered 13, after V lost 6 bases and J lost 6 bases. Germline-derived CDR1 and CDR2 are MDHEN and SYDVKM.

The chain carries TRBV30 and TRBJ1-6; 8 nucleotides align to TRBD1. Looked up from germline, CDR1 is GTSNPN and CDR2 is SVGIG (reference sequence). The CDR3 is made up of 13 amino acids. The V segment lost 3 bases and the J segment 14 bases; nucleotides outside the gene matches: 9. CDR3 residues: CAWSVVPTGALHF. In DNA, the CDR3 is TGTGCCTGGAGCGTTGTTCCGACAGGGGCCCTCCACTTT. The whole variable domain, remainder taken from reference TRBV30 and TRBJ1-6, is SQTIHQWPATLVQPVGSPLSLECTVEGTSNPNLYWYRQAAGRGLQLLFYSVGIGQISSEVPQNLSASRPQDRQFILSSKKLLLSDSGFYLCAWSVVPTGALHFGNGTRLTVT.

The table lists this clone with a count of one. The gene calls are TRBV19 and TRBJ1-2; D perhaps matches TRBD1 (6 bases). Per the germline V gene, CDR1 is LNHDA and CDR2 is SQIVND (reference sequence). This CDR3 contains 13 residues. Trimming took 7 bases from V and 4 from J, leaving 13 bases between them. CDR3 in DNA: TGTGCCAGTAAGTCGATAGGGGGCTATGGCTACACCTTC. It encodes CASKSIGGYGYTF. Using reference TRBV19 and TRBJ1-2 for the parts outside the CDR3, the full variable domain is DGGITQSPKYLFRKEGQNVTLSCEQNLNHDAMYWYRQDPGQGLRLIYYSQIVNDFQKGDIAEGYSVSREKKESFPLTVTSAQKNPTAFYLCASKSIGGYGYTFGSGTRLTVV.

The chain has TRBV30 and TRBJ2-1; weak D call: TRBD1 (5 bases). Deletions cut 1 base from V and 8 bases from J, with 15 bases between. There are 14 residues in the CDR3. In germline, CDR1 is GTSNPN, CDR2 SVGIG (reference sequence). The CDR3 coding sequence is TGTGCCTGGAGTGCCCCCAGGGTTAGACATGAGCAGTTCTTC. This encodes CAWSAPRVRHEQFF.

V gene TRBV18 combines with J gene TRBJ1-1; a weak D match, TRBD1 (6 bases). V was cut by 6 bases and J by 4 bases, with 15 bases left in between. The CDR3 contains 14 residues. CDR1 and CDR2 from the germline V gene are KGHSH and LQKENI. The CDR3: CASSKGGEGTEAFF. CDR3 bases: TGTGCCAGCTCCAAAGGGGGGGAGGGCACTGAAGCTTTCTTT.

The chain uses TRBV3-1 (or the pseudogene TRBV3-2) and TRBJ1-3; D remains unclear. The germline V gene encodes CDR1 LGHDT and CDR2 YNNKEL (reference sequence). Trimming removed 3 bases at V and 1 base at J, with 19 bases between. The length of the CDR3 is 18 residues. CDR3 DNA: TGTGCCAGCAGCCATGTGAGAAGCCCGGGCGTATCTGGAAACACCATATATTTT. The encoded protein is CASSHVRSPGVSGNTIYF.

The table lists this clone with a count of one. This rearrangement joins TRBV5-1 to TRBJ1-1, with a weak D call TRBD1 (6 bases). The V end lost 4 bases, the J end lost 1 base, and 8 bases lay between the germline ends. Germline V gene data show CDR1 as SGHRS and CDR2 as YFSETQ. The CDR3 is made up of 13 amino acids. The CDR3 DNA reads TGCGCCAGCAGCGAACAGGGGAACACTGAAGCTTTCTTT. Translation: CASSEQGNTEAFF.

The chain carries TRBV19 and TRBJ2-7; TRBD1 is a possible D gene (6 bases). CDR1 and CDR2 from the germline V gene are LNHDA and SQIVND (reference sequence). The ends were cut back, 6 bases at V and 2 bases at J, with 14 bases in the middle. CDR3 size: 14 residues. CDR3 sequence reads: CASSPTPGAYEQYF. For the CDR3, the DNA is TGTGCCAGTAGCCCCACTCCAGGGGCCTACGAGCAGTACTTC.

Only one count was recorded for this clone. This rearrangement joins TRBV25-1 to TRBJ1-2; D unclear. Germline CDR1 is MGHDK and CDR2 is SYGVNS. This CDR3 has 13 residues. The V and J ends lost 5 bases and 5 bases respectively, with 12 bases between them. The CDR3 spells CASSPPDRYGYTF. DNA for the CDR3: TGTGCCAGCAGTCCTCCCGACCGGTATGGCTACACCTTC.

This chain links TRBV11-2 with TRBJ2-7, with 9 bases aligning to TRBD1. The length of the CDR3 is 14 residues. CDR1 SGHAT and CDR2 FQNNGV come from the germline V gene. V trimming: 3 bases; J trimming: 3 bases; junction bases outside the gene matches: 3. CDR3 region: CASSLGQGGYEQYF. The CDR3 nucleotides are TGTGCCAGCAGCTTGGGACAGGGAGGCTACGAGCAGTACTTC.

This chain links TRBV3-1 (or the pseudogene TRBV3-2) with TRBJ2-5; 9 nucleotides agree with TRBD2. J was trimmed by 6 bases and V by 7 bases; bases with no gene match: 15. CDR1 is LGHDT, CDR2 YNNKEL, per germline (reference sequence). There are 16 residues in the CDR3. CDR3: CASTDINPSGVKTQYF. The CDR3 DNA reads TGTGCCAGCACCGATATTAACCCTAGCGGGGTAAAGACCCAGTACTTC.

The CDR3 DNA is TGCGCCAGCAGCCCCAGCGGCGGGAGAGGATCCTACGAGCAGTACTTC. Translated: CASSPSGGRGSYEQYF. The chain joins TRBV5-1 to TRBJ2-7; TRBD2 aligns across 7 bases. CDR3 length: 16 residues. Germline loops: CDR1 SGHRS, CDR2 YFSETQ. V lost 4 bases to trimming and J lost 1 base; unmatched junction nucleotides: 11.

The chain links TRBV10-1 to TRBJ1-2; the D is unclear. Germline V lookup: CDR1 WNHNN, CDR2 SYGVQD (reference sequence). V lost 2 bases and J lost 8, with 12 bases in between. CDR3 size: 13 residues. CDR3 DNA: TGCGCCAGCAGTGAGAGGCCAGGAGGAGGCTACACCTTC. Its translation: CASSERPGGGYTF.

The chain is built from TRBV24-1 and TRBJ2-1; perhaps TRBD2 as D (5 bases). The CDR3 covers 16 residues. V was trimmed by 4 bases and J by 6 bases, leaving 18 bases between them. Germline V gene data show CDR1 as KGHDR and CDR2 as SFDVKD. CDR3 sequence (DNA): TGTGCCACCAGTGAAGGGTCAGGAGGAAAATTCAATGAGCAGTTCTTC. Protein product: CATSEGSGGKFNEQFF.

The rearrangement links TRBV19 to TRBJ2-7; TRBD1 matches at 9 bases. There are 14 residues in the CDR3. The germline V gene has CDR1 LNHDA and CDR2 SQIVND (reference sequence). The J segment lost 2 bases and the V segment lost 5 bases, leaving 4 bases of the junction unmatched. The CDR3 here is CASSSRQGAYEQYF. The CDR3 DNA is TGTGCCAGTAGTTCCCGACAGGGGGCCTACGAGCAGTACTTC.

This clone was found a few times. The chain joins TRBV12-3 or TRBV12-4 to TRBJ1-1; a weak D match, TRBD1 (5 bases). The CDR3 sequence is 11 residues long. Trimming left V 6 bases short and J 8 bases short, with 10 bases between. CDR3 DNA: TGTGCCAGCAGATCGACAGTCGAAGCTTTCTTT. As protein: CASRSTVEAFF.

The chain uses TRBV12-3 or TRBV12-4 and TRBJ1-5; a weak D match, TRBD1 (5 bases). V shed 7 bases and J shed 3 bases, with 10 bases lying between them. The CDR3 spans 13 residues. CDR3: CASISGLNQPQHF. Here the CDR3 DNA reads TGTGCCAGCATATCAGGGCTCAATCAGCCCCAGCATTTT.